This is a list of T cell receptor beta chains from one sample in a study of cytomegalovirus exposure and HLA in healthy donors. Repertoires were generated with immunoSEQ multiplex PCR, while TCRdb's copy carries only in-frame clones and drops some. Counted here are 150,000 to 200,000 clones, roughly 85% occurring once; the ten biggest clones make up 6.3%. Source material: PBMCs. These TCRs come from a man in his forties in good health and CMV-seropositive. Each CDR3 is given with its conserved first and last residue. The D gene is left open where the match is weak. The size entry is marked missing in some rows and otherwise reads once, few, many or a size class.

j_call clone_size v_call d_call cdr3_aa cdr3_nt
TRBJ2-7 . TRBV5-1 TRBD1 CASSSGQGPYEQCF TGCGCCAGCAGCTCGGGACAGGGGCCCTACGAGCAGTGCTTC
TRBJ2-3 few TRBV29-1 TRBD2 CSVASGLAGDTDTQYF TGCAGCGTGGCGTCGGGACTAGCGGGGGACACAGATACGCAGTATTTT
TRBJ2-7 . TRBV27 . CASSFEGAYEQYF TGTGCCAGCAGTTTTGAGGGAGCCTACGAGCAGTACTTC
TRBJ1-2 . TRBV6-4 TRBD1 CASSRGDSNPRGYTF TGTGCCAGCAGCCGAGGGGACAGCAATCCCCGGGGCTACACCTTC
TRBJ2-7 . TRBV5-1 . CASSTGRGASFYEQYF TGCGCCAGCAGCACCGGCCGCGGGGCATCATTCTACGAGCAGTACTTC
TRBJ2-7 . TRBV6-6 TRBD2 CASRPGLAGIYEQYF TGTGCCAGCAGGCCTGGACTAGCGGGAATTTACGAGCAGTACTTC
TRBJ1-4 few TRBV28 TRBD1 CASSRQQGLNEKLFF TGTGCCAGCAGCCGCCAACAGGGGTTAAATGAAAAACTGTTTTTT
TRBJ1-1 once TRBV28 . CASSLSREAAFF TGTGCCAGCAGTTTAAGCCGGGAAGCAGCTTTCTTT
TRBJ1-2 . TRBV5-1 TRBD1 CASSTDRDGYTF TGCGCCAGCAGCACGGACAGGGATGGCTACACCTTC
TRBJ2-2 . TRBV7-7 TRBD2 CASSPGTSANTGELFF TGTGCCAGCAGCCCGGGGACTAGCGCGAACACCGGGGAGCTGTTTTTT
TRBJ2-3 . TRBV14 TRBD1 CASSQEARTGIDTQYF TGTGCCAGCAGCCAAGAGGCAAGGACAGGGATAGATACGCAGTATTTT
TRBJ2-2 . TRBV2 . CASSAGTTNTGELFF TGTGCCAGCAGTGCCGGGACAACGAACACCGGGGAGCTGTTTTTT
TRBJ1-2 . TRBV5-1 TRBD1 CASSLGGTGAGYTF TGCGCCAGCAGCTTGGGGGGGACAGGGGCTGGCTACACCTTC
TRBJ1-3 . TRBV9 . CASSAQGFGNTIYF TGTGCCAGCAGCGCTCAGGGTTTTGGAAACACCATATATTTT
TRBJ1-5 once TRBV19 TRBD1 CASSPSRGHQPQHF TGTGCCAGTAGTCCTTCCAGGGGGCATCAGCCCCAGCATTTT
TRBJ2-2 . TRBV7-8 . CASSLGLEGELFF TGTGCCAGCAGCTTAGGGTTGGAGGGTGAGCTGTTTTTT
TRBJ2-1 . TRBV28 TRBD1 CASSPPGTGPFF TGTGCCAGCAGCCCCCCCGGGACAGGGCCGTTCTTC
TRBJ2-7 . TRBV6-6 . CASSSSGYEQYF TGTGCCAGCAGTTCCAGCGGGTACGAGCAGTACTTC
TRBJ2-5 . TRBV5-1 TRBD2 CASSTSGGGETQYF TGCGCCAGCAGCACCTCGGGAGGGGGGGAGACCCAGTACTTC
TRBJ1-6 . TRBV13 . CASSLVGAGRNSPLHF TGTGCCAGCAGCTTAGTTGGGGCAGGGCGAAATTCACCCCTCCACTTT
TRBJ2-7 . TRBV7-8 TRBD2 CASSPWLGRGNDGGEQYF TGTGCCAGCAGCCCCTGGTTAGGGAGGGGAAATGATGGTGGCGAGCAGTACTTC
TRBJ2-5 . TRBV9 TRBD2 CASSAASGRGRETQYF TGTGCCAGCAGCGCCGCTAGCGGGAGGGGGCGGGAGACCCAGTACTTC
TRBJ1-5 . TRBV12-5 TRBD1 CASGPGQINQPQHF TGTGCTAGTGGTCCGGGACAGATCAATCAGCCCCAGCATTTT
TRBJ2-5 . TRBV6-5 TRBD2 CASRRGGAEETQYF TGTGCCAGCAGGCGGGGAGGGGCCGAAGAGACCCAGTACTTC
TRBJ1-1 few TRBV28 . CASSPISGFGNTEAFF TGTGCCAGCAGTCCCATTTCAGGTTTCGGGAACACTGAAGCTTTCTTT
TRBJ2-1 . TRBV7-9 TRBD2 CASRAGLLDEQFF TGTGCCAGCAGAGCGGGACTATTGGATGAGCAGTTCTTC
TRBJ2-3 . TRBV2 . CASSRGTDTQYF TGTGCCAGCAGTCGTGGCACAGATACGCAGTATTTT
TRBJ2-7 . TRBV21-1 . CASSKNRGLVVWYYEQYF TGTGCCAGCAGCAAAAATAGGGGACTAGTGGTGTGGTACTACGAGCAGTACTTC
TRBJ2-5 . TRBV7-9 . CASNSLGGEETQYF TGTGCCAGCAATTCATTAGGTGGGGAGGAGACCCAGTACTTC
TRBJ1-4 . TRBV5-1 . CASSLSSATNEKLFF TGCGCCAGCAGCTTGTCGAGTGCAACTAATGAAAAACTGTTTTTT
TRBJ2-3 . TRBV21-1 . CATLNRTGSSTDTQYF TGTGCCACCCTAAATCGGACGGGATCTAGCACAGATACGCAGTATTTT
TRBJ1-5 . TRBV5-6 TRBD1 CASSFRQGQPPQHF TGTGCCAGCAGCTTCCGACAGGGCCAACCGCCCCAGCATTTT
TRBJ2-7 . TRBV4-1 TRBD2 CASSQDPLAVSSYEQYF TGCGCCAGCAGCCAAGATCCACTAGCGGTGAGCTCCTACGAGCAGTACTTC
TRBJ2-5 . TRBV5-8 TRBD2 CASSSDLLAGVAQYF TGTGCCAGCAGCTCCGACCTACTAGCGGGAGTGGCCCAGTACTTC
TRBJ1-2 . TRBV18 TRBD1 CASQSTGTVYGYTF TGTGCCAGCCAATCAACCGGGACAGTCTATGGCTACACCTTC
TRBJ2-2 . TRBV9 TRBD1 CASRQGDNTGELFF TGTGCCAGTCGACAGGGGGACAACACCGGGGAGCTGTTTTTT
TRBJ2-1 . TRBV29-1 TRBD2 CSVEGTSGSQSSYNEQFF TGCAGCGTGGAGGGGACTAGCGGGAGCCAGAGCTCCTACAATGAGCAGTTCTTC
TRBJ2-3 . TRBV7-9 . CSSSTPLLGRDTQYF TGTTCCAGCAGCACGCCACTATTAGGTCGGGATACGCAGTATTTT
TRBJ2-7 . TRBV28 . CASSSAYEQYF TGTGCCAGCAGTTCCGCCTACGAGCAGTACTTC
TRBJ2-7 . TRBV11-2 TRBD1 CASSSTGAEQYF TGTGCCAGCAGCTCAACAGGGGCCGAGCAGTACTTC
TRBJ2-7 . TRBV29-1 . CSVRRSISYEQYF TGCAGCGTTCGGAGGTCGATAAGCTACGAGCAGTACTTC
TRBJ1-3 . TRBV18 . CASSPPGPGNTIYF TGTGCCAGCTCACCCCCAGGGCCTGGAAACACCATATATTTT
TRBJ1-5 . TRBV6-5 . CASRLSGISNQPQHF TGTGCCAGCAGGCTTTCGGGGATTAGCAATCAGCCCCAGCATTTT
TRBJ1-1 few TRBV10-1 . CASSSDSGTEAFF TGCGCCAGCAGTAGCGACAGTGGGACTGAAGCTTTCTTT
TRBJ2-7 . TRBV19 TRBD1 CASSVRTGQHEQYF TGTGCCAGTAGTGTACGGACAGGCCAGCACGAGCAGTACTTC
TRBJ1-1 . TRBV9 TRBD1 CASSGSGTAMNTEAFF TGTGCCAGCAGCGGATCCGGGACAGCCATGAACACTGAAGCTTTCTTT
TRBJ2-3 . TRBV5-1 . CASRWGTGTDTQYF TGCGCCAGCAGGTGGGGCACTGGGACAGATACGCAGTATTTT
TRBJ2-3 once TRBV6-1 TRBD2 CASSFSGRADTQYF TGTGCCAGCAGCTTTAGCGGGCGCGCAGATACGCAGTATTTT
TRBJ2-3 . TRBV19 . CASTRGSGYRDTQYF TGTGCCAGTACCCGGGGTTCGGGGTATCGAGATACGCAGTATTTT
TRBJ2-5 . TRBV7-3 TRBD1 CASSPTGLQETQYF TGTGCCAGCAGCCCGACAGGGCTCCAAGAGACCCAGTACTTC